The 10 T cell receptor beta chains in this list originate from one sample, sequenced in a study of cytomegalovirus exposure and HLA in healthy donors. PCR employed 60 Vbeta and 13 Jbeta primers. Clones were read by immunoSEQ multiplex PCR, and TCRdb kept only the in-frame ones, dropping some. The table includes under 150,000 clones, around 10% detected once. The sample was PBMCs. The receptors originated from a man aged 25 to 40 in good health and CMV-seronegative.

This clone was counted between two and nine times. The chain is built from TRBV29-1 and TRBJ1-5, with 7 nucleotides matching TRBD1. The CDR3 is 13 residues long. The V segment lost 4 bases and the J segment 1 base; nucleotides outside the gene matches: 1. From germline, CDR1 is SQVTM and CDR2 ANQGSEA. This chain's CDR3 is CSVGDRSNQPQHF. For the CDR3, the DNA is TGCAGCGTTGGGGACAGAAGCAATCAGCCCCAGCATTTT.

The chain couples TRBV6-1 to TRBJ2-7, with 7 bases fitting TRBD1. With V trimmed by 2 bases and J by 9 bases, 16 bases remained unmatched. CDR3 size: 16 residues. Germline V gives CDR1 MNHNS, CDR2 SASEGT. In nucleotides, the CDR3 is TGTGCCAGCAGTGAATCTCCGACAGGGATCCTACGAGGGCAGTACTTC. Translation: CASSESPTGILRGQYF.

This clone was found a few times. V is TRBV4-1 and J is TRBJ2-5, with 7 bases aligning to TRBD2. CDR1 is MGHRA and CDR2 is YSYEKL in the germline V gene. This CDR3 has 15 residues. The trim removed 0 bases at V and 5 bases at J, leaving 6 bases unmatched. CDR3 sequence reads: CASSQDPAGMETQYF. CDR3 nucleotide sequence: TGCGCCAGCAGCCAAGATCCAGCGGGGATGGAGACCCAGTACTTC.

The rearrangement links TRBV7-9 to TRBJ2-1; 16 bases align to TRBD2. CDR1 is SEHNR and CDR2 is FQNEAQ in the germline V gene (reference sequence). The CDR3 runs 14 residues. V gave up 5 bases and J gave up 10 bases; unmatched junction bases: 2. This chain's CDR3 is CASSRGLAGGEQFF. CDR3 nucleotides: TGTGCCAGCAGCCGGGGACTAGCGGGGGGGGAGCAGTTCTTC. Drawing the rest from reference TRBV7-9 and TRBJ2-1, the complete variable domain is DTGVSQNPRHKITKRGQNVTFRCDPISEHNRLYWYRQTLGQGPEFLTYFQNEAQLEKSRLLSDRFSAERPKGSFSTLEIQRTEQGDSAMYLCASSRGLAGGEQFFGPGTRLTVL.

The DNA for the CDR3 is TGTGCCAGCGGACTAGCGGGAGCCGAAGAGACCCAGTACTTC. Residues: CASGLAGAEETQYF. The chain couples TRBV27 to TRBJ2-5; 13 bases agree with TRBD2. After removal of 8 bases from V and 3 bases from J, the junction contained 3 bases not matched to a gene. Germline assignment: CDR1 MNHEY and CDR2 SMNVEV (reference sequence). CDR3 length: 14 amino acids.

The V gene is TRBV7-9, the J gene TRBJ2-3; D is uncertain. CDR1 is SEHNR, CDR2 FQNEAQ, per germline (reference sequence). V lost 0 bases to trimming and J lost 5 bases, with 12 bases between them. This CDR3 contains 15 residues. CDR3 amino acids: CASSLAGRPGDTQYF. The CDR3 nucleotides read TGTGCCAGCAGCTTAGCGGGTAGGCCGGGAGATACGCAGTATTTT.

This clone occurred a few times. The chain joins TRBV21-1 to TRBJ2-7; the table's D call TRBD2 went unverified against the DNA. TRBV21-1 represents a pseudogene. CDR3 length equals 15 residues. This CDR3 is CASSRKREGRYEQYF. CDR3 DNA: TGTGCCAGCAGCAGGAAGCGGGAGGGCCGGTACGAGCAGTACTTC.

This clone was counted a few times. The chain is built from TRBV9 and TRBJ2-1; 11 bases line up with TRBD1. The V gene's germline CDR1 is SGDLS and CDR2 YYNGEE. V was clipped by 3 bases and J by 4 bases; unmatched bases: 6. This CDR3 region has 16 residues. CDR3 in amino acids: CASSASGQGEYNEQFF. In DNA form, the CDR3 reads TGTGCCAGCAGCGCCTCGGGACAGGGGGAATACAATGAGCAGTTCTTC.

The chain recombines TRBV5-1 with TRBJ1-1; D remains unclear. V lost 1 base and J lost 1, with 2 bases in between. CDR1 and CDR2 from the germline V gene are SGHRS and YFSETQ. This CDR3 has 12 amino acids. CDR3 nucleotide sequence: TGCGCCAGCAGCTTGCAGAACACTGAAGCTTTCTTT. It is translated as CASSLQNTEAFF.

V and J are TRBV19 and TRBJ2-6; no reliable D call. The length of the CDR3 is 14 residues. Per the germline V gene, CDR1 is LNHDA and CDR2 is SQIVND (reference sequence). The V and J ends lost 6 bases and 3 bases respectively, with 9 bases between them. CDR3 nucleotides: TGTGCCAGTAGCCAACAGTATGGGGCCAACGTCCTGACTTTC. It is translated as CASSQQYGANVLTF.